This TCR beta chain was sequenced in a study of blood T cell repertoires in COVID-19 (dated by TCRdb to 2018 to 2021). Some background on the complete study: The collaborator samples originated in the United States, Italy and Spain and spanned the acute and convalescent phases of COVID-19. Subjects who had been exposed to COVID-19, were actively infected with it, or had recovered from it provided the deeply sampled blood TCRbeta repertoires that made up the dataset. The sample metadata nearly always contained a de-identified subject ID, COVID-19 status, age in years and sex. Samples came from the ongoing ImmuneRACE study (first 160 participants) plus 1,254 subjects from 6 global collaborators. The repertoires were made available in a free public database intended to serve as a resource for research on the immune response to SARS-CoV-2. The prospective study material was composed of cDNA or gDNA derived from T cells, B-cell-depleted T cells, or PBMCs. Where available, HLA class I and class II types were obtained from metadata supplied by the sample provider rather than from assay-based typing. General study outcomes and caveats: How much clinical and demographic metadata was included differed by source and by participant, and the metadata was provided uncurated.

TCRbeta CDR3 regions were amplified from genomic DNA by means of the immunoSEQ Assay, a bias-controlled multiplex PCR. As for the original processing: Nucleated cell counts per sample were estimated from amplification of reference gene primers within the assay. Sequence reads were collapsed and filtered to measure the absolute abundance of every unique TCRbeta CDR3 rearrangement. For each sample, productive Simpson clonality was calculated by taking the square root of Simpson's diversity index across productive rearrangements. TCRdb re-hosts the immuneACCESS table, in-frame sequences only. Its copies lack some clones; in the studies checked, an unresolved V gene accounts for under half of them, and the cause for the rest is not known. The V and J calls and clone size are taken from that table; D and trimming were inferred from the DNA. The sample table records 80,000 to 95,000 clones; around 81% of these occur just once. About 45% of the sample comes from the top ten.

From its cysteine to its phenylalanine, the CDR3 spans 14 amino acids. Kept here is only the CDR3 DNA, which spans 42 bases and is read in frame from base 1. From a lookup of the germline V gene, CDR1 and CDR2 are MNHEY and SVGAGI. V is cut back by 6 bases and J by 2 bases, with 5 bases in the junction unmatched. Whole blood was collected in K2EDTA tubes by collaborating institutions according to the institutions' own protocols. For TCRbeta analysis, collaborators shipped samples in one of three forms: frozen whole blood, isolated PBMCs, or DNA extracted from either of those sample types. In the case of this clone: What this receptor recognizes is not known. No quality values exist for individual bases; no much larger clone is one base distant.

The V and J segments used are TRBV6-5 and TRBJ2-7; 9 nucleotides in the junction match TRBD1. Sequenced sample: peripheral blood. This TCR came from an elderly man with acute or convalescent COVID-19. The DNA sequence reads TGTGCCAGCAGACCCTACAGGGGGCCCTACGAGCAGTACTTC. Translated, this gives CASRPYRGPYEQYF.